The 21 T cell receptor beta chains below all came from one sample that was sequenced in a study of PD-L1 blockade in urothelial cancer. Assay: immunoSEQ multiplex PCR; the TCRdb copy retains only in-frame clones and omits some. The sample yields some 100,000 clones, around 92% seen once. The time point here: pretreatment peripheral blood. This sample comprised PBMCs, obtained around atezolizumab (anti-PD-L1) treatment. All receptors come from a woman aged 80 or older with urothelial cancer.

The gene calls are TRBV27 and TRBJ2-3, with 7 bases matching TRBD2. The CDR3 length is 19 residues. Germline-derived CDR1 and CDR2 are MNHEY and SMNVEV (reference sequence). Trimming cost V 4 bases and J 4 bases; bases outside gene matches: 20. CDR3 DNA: TGTGCCAGCAGTTCCCGACCAGGTGATGTAGGCGGGAGCCCAGATACGCAGTATTTT. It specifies CASSSRPGDVGGSPDTQYF.

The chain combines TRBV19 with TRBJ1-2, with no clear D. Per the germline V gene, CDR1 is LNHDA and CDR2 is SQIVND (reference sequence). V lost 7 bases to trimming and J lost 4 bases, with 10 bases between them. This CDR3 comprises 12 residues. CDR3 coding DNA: TGTGCCAGTACCGCGGGGAGCTATGGCTACACCTTC. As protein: CASTAGSYGYTF.

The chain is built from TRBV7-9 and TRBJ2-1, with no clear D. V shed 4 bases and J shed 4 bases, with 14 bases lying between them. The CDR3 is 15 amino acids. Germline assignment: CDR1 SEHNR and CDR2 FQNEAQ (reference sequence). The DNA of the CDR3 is TGTGCCAGCAGCTCCCGCGACACGCAGTACAATGAGCAGTTCTTC. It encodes CASSSRDTQYNEQFF. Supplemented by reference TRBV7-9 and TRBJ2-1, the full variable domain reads DTGVSQNPRHKITKRGQNVTFRCDPISEHNRLYWYRQTLGQGPEFLTYFQNEAQLEKSRLLSDRFSAERPKGSFSTLEIQRTEQGDSAMYLCASSSRDTQYNEQFFGPGTRLTVL.

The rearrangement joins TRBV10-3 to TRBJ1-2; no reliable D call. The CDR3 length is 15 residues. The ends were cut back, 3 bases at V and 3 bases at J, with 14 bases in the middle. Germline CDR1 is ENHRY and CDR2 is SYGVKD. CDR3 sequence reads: CAISDPGGRDYGYTF. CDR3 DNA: TGTGCCATCAGTGACCCCGGAGGGCGGGACTATGGCTACACCTTC.

This chain's CDR3 is CASRRDNSNQPQHF. DNA for the CDR3: TGTGCCAGCCGCCGGGACAATAGCAATCAGCCCCAGCATTTT. This chain connects TRBV19 to TRBJ1-5, with D possibly TRBD1 on 6 matching bases. CDR3 length: 14 amino acids. Trimming pared 9 bases from V and 0 bases from J, leaving 12 bases between. Germline-derived CDR1 and CDR2 are LNHDA and SQIVND (reference sequence).

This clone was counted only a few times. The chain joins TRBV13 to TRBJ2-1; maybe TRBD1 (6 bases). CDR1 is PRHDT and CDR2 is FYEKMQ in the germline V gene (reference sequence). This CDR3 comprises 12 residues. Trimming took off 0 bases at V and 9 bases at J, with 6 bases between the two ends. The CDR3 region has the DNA TGTGCCAGCAGCTTAGGAGGGGGTGAGCAGTTCTTC. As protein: CASSLGGGEQFF.

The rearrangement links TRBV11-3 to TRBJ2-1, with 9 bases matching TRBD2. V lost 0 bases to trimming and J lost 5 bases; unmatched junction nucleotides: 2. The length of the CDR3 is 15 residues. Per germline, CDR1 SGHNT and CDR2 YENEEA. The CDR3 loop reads CASSLEGLANNEQFF. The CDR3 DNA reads TGTGCCAGCAGCTTAGAGGGACTAGCAAACAATGAGCAGTTCTTC.

The CDR3 sequence is CASSLDPGGGSGNTIYF. The CDR3 coding sequence is TGTGCCAGCAGCTTGGATCCCGGGGGAGGCTCTGGAAACACCATATATTTT. The chain recombines TRBV5-5 with TRBJ1-3; a weak D match, TRBD1 (5 bases). V lost 0 bases, J lost 0 bases, and 13 bases lay in between. The CDR3 extends over 17 amino acids. Germline V gene lookup returns CDR1 SGHKS and CDR2 YYEKEE (reference sequence).

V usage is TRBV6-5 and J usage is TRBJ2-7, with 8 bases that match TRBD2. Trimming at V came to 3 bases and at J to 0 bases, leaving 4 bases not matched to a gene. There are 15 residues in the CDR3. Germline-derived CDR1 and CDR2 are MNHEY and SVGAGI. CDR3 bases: TGTGCCAGCAGTTATAGCGGGGTCTCCTCCTACGAGCAGTACTTC. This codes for CASSYSGVSSYEQYF.

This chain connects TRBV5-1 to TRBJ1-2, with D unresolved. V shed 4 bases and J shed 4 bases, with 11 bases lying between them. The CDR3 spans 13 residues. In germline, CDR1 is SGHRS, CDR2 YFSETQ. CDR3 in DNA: TGCGCCAGCAGCCCCCCGGTTGGCTATGGCTACACCTTC. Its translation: CASSPPVGYGYTF.

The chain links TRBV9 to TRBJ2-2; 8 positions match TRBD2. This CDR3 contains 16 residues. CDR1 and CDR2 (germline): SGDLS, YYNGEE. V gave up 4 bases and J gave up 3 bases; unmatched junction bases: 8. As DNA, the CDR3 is TGTGCCAGCAGCCCTTTCAGCGGGAGAGACACCGGGGAGCTGTTTTTT. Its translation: CASSPFSGRDTGELFF.

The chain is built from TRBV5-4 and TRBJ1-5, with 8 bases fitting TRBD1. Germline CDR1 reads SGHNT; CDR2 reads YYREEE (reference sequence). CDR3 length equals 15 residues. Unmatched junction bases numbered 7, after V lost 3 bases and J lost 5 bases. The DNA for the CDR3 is TGTGCCAGCAGCTCGGGGACAGGCGGGGATCAGCCCCAGCATTTT. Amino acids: CASSSGTGGDQPQHF.

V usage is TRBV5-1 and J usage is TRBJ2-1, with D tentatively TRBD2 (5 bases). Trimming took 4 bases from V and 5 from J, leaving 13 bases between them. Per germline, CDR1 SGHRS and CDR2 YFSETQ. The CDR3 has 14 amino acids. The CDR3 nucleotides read TGCGCCAGCAGCCAAACTAGACCGGACAATGAGCAGTTCTTC. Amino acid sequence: CASSQTRPDNEQFF.

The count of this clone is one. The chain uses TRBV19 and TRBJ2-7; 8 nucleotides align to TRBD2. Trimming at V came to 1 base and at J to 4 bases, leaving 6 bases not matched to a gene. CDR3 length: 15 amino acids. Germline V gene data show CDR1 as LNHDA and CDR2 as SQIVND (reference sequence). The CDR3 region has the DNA TGTGCCAGTAGTATAGCGGGAGGGCCTACTTACGAGCAGTACTTC. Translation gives CASSIAGGPTYEQYF.

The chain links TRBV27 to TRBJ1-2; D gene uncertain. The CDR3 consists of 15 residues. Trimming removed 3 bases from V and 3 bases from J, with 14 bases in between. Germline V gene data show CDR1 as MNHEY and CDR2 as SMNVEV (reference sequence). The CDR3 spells CASSFWATRDYGYTF. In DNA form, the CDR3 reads TGTGCCAGCAGTTTTTGGGCCACGAGAGACTATGGCTACACCTTC.

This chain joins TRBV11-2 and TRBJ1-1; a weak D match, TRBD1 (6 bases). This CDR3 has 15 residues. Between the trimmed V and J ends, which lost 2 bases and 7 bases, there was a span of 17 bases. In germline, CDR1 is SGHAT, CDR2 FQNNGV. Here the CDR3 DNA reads TGTGCCAGCAGCTTACGTCCTACAGGGAAGGGTGAAGCTTTCTTT. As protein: CASSLRPTGKGEAFF.

CDR3 nucleotides: TGCGCCAGCAGCTTGGATCGGCTATCAGCGGGAGCTGAAGAGACCCAGTACTTC. Protein product: CASSLDRLSAGAEETQYF. This rearrangement joins TRBV5-1 to TRBJ2-5; 8 bases agree with TRBD2. Germline-derived CDR1 and CDR2 are SGHRS and YFSETQ. The V gene end was trimmed by 0 bases and the J gene end by 3 bases; junction bases not matched to a gene: 13. The CDR3 consists of 18 residues.

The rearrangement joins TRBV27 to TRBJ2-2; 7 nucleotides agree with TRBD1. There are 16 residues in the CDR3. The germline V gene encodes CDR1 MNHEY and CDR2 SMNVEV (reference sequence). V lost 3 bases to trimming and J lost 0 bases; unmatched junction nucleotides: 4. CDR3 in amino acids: CASSFHRGANTGELFF. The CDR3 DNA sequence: TGTGCCAGCAGTTTCCACAGGGGTGCGAACACCGGGGAGCTGTTTTTT.

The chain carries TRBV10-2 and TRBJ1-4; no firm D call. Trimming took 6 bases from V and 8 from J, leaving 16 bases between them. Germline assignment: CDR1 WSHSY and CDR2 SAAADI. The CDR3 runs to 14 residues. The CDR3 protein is CASRVPGSEEKLFF. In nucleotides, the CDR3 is TGCGCCAGCAGAGTTCCCGGCTCGGAGGAAAAACTGTTTTTT.

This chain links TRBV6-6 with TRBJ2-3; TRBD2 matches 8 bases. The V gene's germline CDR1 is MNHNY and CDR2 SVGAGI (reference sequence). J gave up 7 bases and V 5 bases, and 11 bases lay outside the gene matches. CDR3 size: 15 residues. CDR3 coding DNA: TGTGCCAGCAGTACCACCGGGGGGGCAGGGTATACGCAGTATTTT. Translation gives CASSTTGGAGYTQYF.

The CDR3 sequence is CASSITDHRANVLTF. For the CDR3, the DNA is TGTGCCAGTAGTATTACAGACCACAGGGCCAACGTCCTGACTTTC. The chain uses TRBV19 and TRBJ2-6; no reliable D call. Germline assignment: CDR1 LNHDA and CDR2 SQIVND (reference sequence). This CDR3 is built from 15 residues. Trimming removed 3 bases at V and 5 bases at J, with 11 bases between.